The 29 T cell receptor beta chains listed next were all sequenced from one sample in a study of beta chain features in type 1 diabetes. Expressed TCRB transcripts were sequenced after all isolated RNA was converted to cDNA. Only in-frame clones appear in the TCRdb table, and some are missing; sequencing was by immunoSEQ multiplex PCR. The repertoire consists of 300,000 to 400,000 clones, with 8% occurring once and the leading ten covering approximately 0.47%. Input material: central memory CD4+ T cells from blood. Receptors originate from a woman under 30 in good health.

There are a few counts of this clone. CDR3 nucleotide sequence: TGCGCCAGCAAGGCTCCCAGGCCCTCCGGGACTAGCAGTCCAGGCGCCCCCTACGAGCAGTACTTC. It encodes CASKAPRPSGTSSPGAPYEQYF. The chain has TRBV4-1 and TRBJ2-7, with 9 nucleotides matching TRBD2. The V gene end was trimmed by 7 bases and the J gene end by 2 bases; junction bases not matched to a gene: 30. The germline V gene encodes CDR1 MGHRA and CDR2 YSYEKL. This CDR3 comprises 22 residues.

This clone has a handful of counts. The chain combines TRBV7-2 with TRBJ1-5, with D unclear. V was shortened by 1 base and J by 10 bases, with 11 bases between the two germline ends. The CDR3 is 13 amino acids. Germline CDR1 is SGHTA and CDR2 is FQGNSA. CDR3 in amino acids: CASSLEPSLPQHF. CDR3 sequence (DNA): TGTGCCAGCAGCTTAGAACCGAGCCTTCCCCAGCATTTT.

This clone was detected a few times. The rearrangement uses TRBV7-2 and TRBJ2-1; D ambiguous. There are 15 residues in the CDR3. The germline V gene encodes CDR1 SGHTA and CDR2 FQGNSA. Trimming stripped 1 base from V and 6 bases from J, with 13 bases between. CDR3 amino acids: CASSLGIQASNEQFF. CDR3 nucleotides: TGTGCCAGCAGCTTAGGAATCCAAGCCAGCAATGAGCAGTTCTTC.

The CDR3 DNA reads TGCGCCAGCAGCCAAGTTGGAAAGAGATTCTACAATGAGCAGTTCTTC. It translates to CASSQVGKRFYNEQFF. The chain carries TRBV4-1 and TRBJ2-1; D call uncertain. The length of the CDR3 is 16 residues. Germline lookup yields CDR1 MGHRA and CDR2 YSYEKL. Trimming removed 1 base from V and 3 bases from J, with 13 bases in between.

CDR3 in DNA: TGTGCCAGCAGCTTGGGGGCGGGCTACGAGCAGTACTTC. This translates into CASSLGAGYEQYF. The gene calls are TRBV7-2 and TRBJ2-7, with D possibly TRBD1 on 6 matching bases. V dropped 3 bases and J dropped 3 bases, with 9 bases sitting between them. Germline V gene sequence: CDR1 SGHTA, CDR2 FQGNSA. CDR3 length: 13 amino acids.

The rearrangement links TRBV29-1 to TRBJ2-7, with D possibly being TRBD1 or TRBD2 (5 bases each). The V gene's germline CDR1 is SQVTM and CDR2 ANQGSEA. The germline V and J ends were trimmed by 5 bases and 1 base, with 15 bases remaining between them. The CDR3 is 14 amino acids. CDR3 loop: CSVRGTVGSYEQYF. CDR3 in DNA: TGCAGCGTTAGAGGGACGGTGGGTTCCTACGAGCAGTACTTC.

The rearrangement joins TRBV18 to TRBJ2-1, with D possibly being TRBD1 or TRBD2 (5 bases each). Germline V CDR1 and CDR2: KGHSH, LQKENI. Trimming shortened V by 3 bases and J by 6 bases, and 21 bases separated the two germline ends. The CDR3 has 17 residues. The DNA for the CDR3 is TGTGCCAGCTCACCGCCCTACGCGAGGGGCGCCAGCAATGAGCAGTTCTTC. Translated: CASSPPYARGASNEQFF.

This clone was observed a handful of times. This chain connects TRBV7-2 to TRBJ2-1; no reliable D call. Germline V gene data show CDR1 as SGHTA and CDR2 as FQGNSA. The CDR3 sequence is 14 residues long. The V and J ends lost 1 base and 5 bases respectively, with 9 bases between them. The CDR3 region is CASSLVSKDNEQFF. CDR3 DNA: TGTGCCAGCAGCTTAGTATCCAAGGACAATGAGCAGTTCTTC.

In this sample, this clone turned up a few times. V usage is TRBV7-2 and J usage is TRBJ1-2; D unclear. Germline assignment: CDR1 SGHTA and CDR2 FQGNSA. Trimming removed 0 bases from V and 3 bases from J, with 14 bases in between. The CDR3 runs to 16 residues. CDR3 in DNA: TGTGCCAGCAGCTTAGCTCCTGGACCAAGTTACTATGGCTACACCTTC. Its translation is CASSLAPGPSYYGYTF.

This clone turned up a few times. The chain couples TRBV5-1 to TRBJ2-7; TRBD1 matches at 11 bases. The germline V gene encodes CDR1 SGHRS and CDR2 YFSETQ. Trimming removed 5 bases from V and 6 bases from J; junction bases left unmatched: 10. CDR3 length: 15 amino acids. CDR3 in DNA: TGCGCCAGCAGTCGGACAGGGGGCATCTCCGGCGAGCAGTACTTC. This translates into CASSRTGGISGEQYF.

This clone has a handful of counts. The V and J genes are TRBV6-1 and TRBJ2-1, with D possibly called TRBD1 or TRBD2 (7 bases each). Trimming left V 6 bases short and J 0 bases short, with 12 bases between. The CDR3 runs 15 residues. Germline V CDR1 and CDR2: MNHNS, SASEGT. This CDR3 reads CASRGGTASYNEQFF. The CDR3 DNA reads TGTGCCAGCAGGGGGGGGACAGCCTCCTACAATGAGCAGTTCTTC.

V and J are TRBV20-1 and TRBJ1-2; D is unclear. The germline V gene encodes CDR1 DFQATT and CDR2 SNEGSKA (reference sequence). Trimming removed 0 bases at V and 14 bases at J, with 7 bases between. The CDR3 covers 9 residues. The chain's CDR3 is CSARDWGTF. The CDR3, as DNA: TGCAGTGCTAGAGATTGGGGTACCTTC.

This clone was detected many times. The chain couples TRBV2 to TRBJ1-2, with D uncertain. Trimming cost V 8 bases and J 8 bases, with 24 bases left between them. CDR3 length: 15 residues. From germline, CDR1 is SNHLY and CDR2 FYNNEI. The CDR3 reads CASHRLPGPADGYTF. Here the CDR3 DNA reads TGTGCCAGCCATAGACTACCGGGCCCTGCGGACGGCTACACCTTC.

Only a few counts were recorded for this clone. This sequence joins TRBV5-4 and TRBJ2-1, with TRBD2 identical over 9 bases. CDR1 SGHNT and CDR2 YYREEE come from the germline V gene (reference sequence). The CDR3 loop spans 16 amino acids. The J segment lost 6 bases and the V segment lost 2 bases, leaving 9 bases of the junction unmatched. The CDR3 DNA reads TGTGCCAGCAGCTTCCATAGCGGGAGCTCGGGCAATGAGCAGTTCTTC. It codes for CASSFHSGSSGNEQFF.

The CDR3 bases are TGTGCCACCACCCGAGGTGCAGGGGCCAACGTCCTGACTTTC. Amino acid sequence: CATTRGAGANVLTF. The chain carries TRBV2 and TRBJ2-6; D is ambiguous. Trimming shortened V by 10 bases and J by 4 bases, and 14 bases separated the two germline ends. This CDR3 spans 14 amino acids. The germline V gene encodes CDR1 SNHLY and CDR2 FYNNEI.

In its sample, this clone was seen many times. CDR3 coding DNA: TGTGCCAGCAGCCCCGTTGGGACTGAAGCTTTCTTT. This translates into CASSPVGTEAFF. The chain uses TRBV16 and TRBJ1-1, with unresolved D. Trimming pared 4 bases from V and 5 bases from J, leaving 8 bases between. This CDR3 spans 12 amino acids. CDR1 KGHSY and CDR2 FQNENV come from the germline V gene.

This clone was counted between two and nine times. This chain connects TRBV4-2 to TRBJ2-6; D not certain. This CDR3 has 14 amino acids. CDR1 is LGHNA, CDR2 YNFKEQ, per germline. V lost 0 bases, J lost 7 bases, and 7 bases lay in between. This chain's CDR3 is CASSQETAANVLTF. The CDR3, as DNA: TGTGCCAGCAGCCAAGAGACTGCCGCCAACGTCCTGACTTTC.

In this sample, this clone turned up many times. The chain recombines TRBV4-2 with TRBJ2-1; D is undetermined. The germline V gene has CDR1 LGHNA and CDR2 YNFKEQ. The V and J ends lost 0 bases and 2 bases respectively, with 5 bases between them. The CDR3 length is 14 residues. CDR3 coding DNA: TGTGCCAGCAGCCAAGATCGGACCTACAATGAGCAGTTCTTC. Protein: CASSQDRTYNEQFF.

In this sample, this clone turned up a few times. This sequence joins TRBV29-1 and TRBJ1-5, with TRBD1 as a possible D gene (5 bases). CDR1 SQVTM and CDR2 ANQGSEA come from the germline V gene. This CDR3 has 14 residues. Trimming cost V 4 bases and J 1 base, with 11 bases left between them. CDR3 coding DNA: TGCAGCGTTGCAGGGCTGGACAGCAATCAGCCCCAGCATTTT. Translating it yields CSVAGLDSNQPQHF.

This chain uses TRBV4-3 with TRBJ2-7; D gene ambiguous. Per germline, CDR1 LGHNA and CDR2 YSLEER. Deletions cut 0 bases from V and 0 bases from J, with 6 bases between. The CDR3 is 14 amino acids. The CDR3 nucleotides read TGCGCCAGCAGCCAAGATTACAACTCCTACGAGCAGTACTTC. Encoded protein: CASSQDYNSYEQYF.

This clone occurred a few times. The genes are TRBV7-2 and TRBJ2-3; 8 bases fit TRBD1. Trimming took 6 bases from V and 0 from J; bases not matched to a gene: 17. Germline V gene lookup returns CDR1 SGHTA and CDR2 FQGNSA. The CDR3 is made up of 19 amino acids. The CDR3 bases are TGTGCCAGCAGGGCTTGGGTGGTTCAGGGGGCGGGAAGCACAGATACGCAGTATTTT. Translated: CASRAWVVQGAGSTDTQYF.

V and J are TRBV7-2 and TRBJ2-3, with 14 bases lining up with TRBD2. Unmatched junction bases numbered 6, after V lost 4 bases and J lost 9 bases. The CDR3 covers 15 residues. Germline V gene data show CDR1 as SGHTA and CDR2 as FQGNSA. The CDR3 coding sequence is TGTGCCAGCAGCTCCCCCGGGACTAGCGGGAGAACGCAGTATTTT. This encodes CASSSPGTSGRTQYF.

This clone was counted a few times. This chain joins TRBV4-3 and TRBJ2-1; either TRBD1 or TRBD2 may supply D (6 bases each). Germline V lookup: CDR1 LGHNA, CDR2 YSLEER. V lost 0 bases and J 10 bases, leaving 16 bases between the germline ends. The CDR3 contains 15 residues. CDR3 DNA: TGCGCCAGCAGCCAAGAACCGGGGGCTTCGTGGGAGCAGTTCTTC. Amino acid sequence: CASSQEPGASWEQFF.

This sequence joins TRBV2 and TRBJ2-5, with TRBD1 matching 10 bases. Germline CDR1 is SNHLY and CDR2 is FYNNEI. Trimming at V came to 6 bases and at J to 3 bases, leaving 7 bases not matched to a gene. The CDR3 consists of 15 residues. The CDR3 DNA reads TGTGCCAGCAGGGCCGGGACAGGGGCGGAAGAGACCCAGTACTTC. Protein: CASRAGTGAEETQYF.

V and J are TRBV7-2 and TRBJ2-5, with a tentative D call TRBD1 (6 bases). This CDR3 has 15 amino acids. From germline, CDR1 is SGHTA and CDR2 FQGNSA. V lost 8 bases, J lost 0 bases, and 16 bases lay in between. CDR3 region: CASGPNRDNQETQYF. The CDR3 coding sequence is TGTGCCAGCGGGCCTAACAGGGATAACCAAGAGACCCAGTACTTC.

The chain has TRBV9 and TRBJ1-2; tentative D call: TRBD1 (6 bases). With 4 bases removed from V and 0 bases from J, the gap between germline ends came to 16 bases. The CDR3 runs 16 residues. Germline lookup yields CDR1 SGDLS and CDR2 YYNGEE. The CDR3 protein is CASSLSPYRANYGYTF. CDR3 sequence (DNA): TGTGCCAGCAGCCTTTCTCCCTACAGGGCTAACTATGGCTACACCTTC.

J is TRBJ2-5 and V is TRBV4-1; D is perhaps TRBD2 (5 bases). The CDR3 contains 14 residues. V was shortened by 4 bases and J by 5 bases, with 14 bases between the two germline ends. CDR1 is MGHRA and CDR2 is YSYEKL in the germline V gene. The CDR3 protein is CASSPGPPGETQYF. For the CDR3, the DNA is TGCGCCAGCAGCCCTGGTCCCCCGGGGGAGACCCAGTACTTC.

This clone was picked up a small number of times. The chain links TRBV27 to TRBJ2-1, with 9 nucleotides matching TRBD1. J gave up 6 bases and V 5 bases, and 11 bases lay outside the gene matches. The germline V gene encodes CDR1 MNHEY and CDR2 SMNVEV (reference sequence). This CDR3 has 16 amino acids. The chain's CDR3 is CASSNPRDRAINEQFF. Written as DNA, the CDR3 is TGTGCCAGCAGTAACCCACGGGACAGGGCGATCAATGAGCAGTTCTTC.

Many counts were recorded for this clone. This chain joins TRBV29-1 and TRBJ2-3, with unresolved D. V lost 4 bases and J 2 bases, leaving 13 bases between the germline ends. Germline V gene lookup returns CDR1 SQVTM and CDR2 ANQGSEA. The CDR3 totals 14 residues. CDR3 bases: TGCAGCGTTGTCACGAGAGAATACACAGATACGCAGTATTTT. As protein: CSVVTREYTDTQYF.